This record looks at one T cell receptor beta chain sequence and its context. Its antigen is as yet unknown. Produced via immunoSEQ multiplex PCR; TCRdb's table is partial and in-frame only. The data show tens of thousands of clones, around three quarters seen once. The data were taken from a study of CD4 T cells in relation to SARS-CoV-2 and coronaviruses. At the level of the study: Negative control cultures got HIV-1 Nef peptides or no peptide.

Before the COVID-19 pandemic, during about 2010-2018, CD4+ T cells were taken from unexposed donors. After approximately 10 days of culture, CD4+ T cells were isolated. CDR1 and CDR2 (germline): SNHLY, FYNNEI. The CDR3 contains 14 residues. Trimming took off 4 bases at V and 0 bases at J, with 9 bases between the two ends. This sequence originates from a human donor in good health. The sample taken for sequencing was CD4+ T cells from PBMCs, cultured in vitro. V usage is TRBV2 and J usage is TRBJ1-2; perhaps TRBD1 as D (5 bases). The CDR3 protein is CASSGDGSNYGYTF. The DNA of the CDR3 is TGTGCCAGCAGTGGGGACGGTTCTAACTATGGCTACACCTTC.